One and the same sample provided the 28 T cell receptor beta chains below, sequenced in a study of early T cells in non-severe SARS-CoV-2 infection. TCRdb passed the 5' RACE reads through MiXCR, listing each CDR3 protein once. The sample gives about 33,000 distinct CDR3 sequences, under 6% of which show up once; around 14% is in the top ten. The sequenced material came from whole blood. These receptors originate from an adult who was a healthcare worker with PCR-confirmed SARS-CoV-2 infection or an uninfected control (not recorded which).

By its share, this clonotype is medium-sized. V and J are TRBV29-1 and TRBJ2-4, with 8 positions matching TRBD1. This CDR3 is 12 amino acids long. Losses at the gene ends were 4 bases for V and 9 bases for J; bases not matched to a gene: 5. Germline-derived CDR1 and CDR2 are SQVTM and ANQGSEA. CDR3 sequence: CSVGPGQGIQYF. The CDR3 bases are TGCAGCGTTGGTCCTGGACAGGGCATTCAGTACTTC.

V gene TRBV2 combines with J gene TRBJ2-7, with 9 bases lining up with TRBD1. The CDR3 extends over 14 amino acids. After removal of 6 bases from V and 1 base from J, the junction contained 4 bases not matched to a gene. The germline CDR1 and CDR2 sequences are SNHLY and FYNNEI. The CDR3 coding sequence is TGTGCCAGCAGAGTACAGGGGGCTTCCTACGAGCAGTACTTC. It encodes CASRVQGASYEQYF.

This clonotype was observed at least ten times. The rearrangement joins TRBV27 to TRBJ1-1, with a weak D call TRBD1 (6 bases). This CDR3 contains 13 residues. Trimming cost V 4 bases and J 10 bases, with 16 bases left between them. The germline gives CDR1 MNHEY, CDR2 SMNVEV (reference sequence). In DNA form, the CDR3 reads TGTGCCAGCAGTTGGGACAACCTACGTCGAGCTTTCTTT. It codes for CASSWDNLRRAFF.

J is TRBJ1-2 and V is TRBV4-2; 9 nucleotides match TRBD1. From germline, CDR1 is LGHNA and CDR2 YNFKEQ. V lost 0 bases to trimming and J lost 7 bases; unmatched junction nucleotides: 3. The CDR3 extends over 14 amino acids. The CDR3 is CASSQEGQGIGYTF. In DNA form, the CDR3 reads TGTGCCAGCAGCCAAGAGGGACAGGGAATTGGCTACACCTTC.

This clonotype came up a few times. The V gene is TRBV29-1, the J gene TRBJ1-1, with D possibly matching TRBD1 (5 bases). Per germline, CDR1 SQVTM and CDR2 ANQGSEA. Trimming shortened V by 4 bases and J by 6 bases, and 15 bases separated the two germline ends. The CDR3 runs to 13 residues. As DNA, the CDR3 is TGCAGCGTTGCTGTCAGGGCCCAGGCTGAAGCTTTCTTT. This gives the protein CSVAVRAQAEAFF.

Notes on this clonotype: A much larger clonotype is one base distant, so this may be a read error. The rearrangement uses TRBV28 and TRBJ1-1; D not resolved. In germline, CDR1 is MDHEN, CDR2 SYDVKM. The V end lost 2 bases, the J end lost 7 bases, and 8 bases lay between the germline ends. The CDR3 sequence is 12 residues long. The CDR3 spells CASSLRHHEAFF. DNA of the CDR3: TGTGCCAGCAGTTTACGCCATCATGAAGCTTTCTTT.

This clonotype turned up a few times. V usage is TRBV6-1 and J usage is TRBJ1-1; D unresolved. Germline CDR1 and CDR2: MNHNS and SASEGT. Trimming removed 9 bases from V and 0 bases from J, with 14 bases in between. The CDR3 runs 14 residues. This CDR3 reads CASQITAMNTEAFF. The CDR3 nucleotides read TGTGCCAGTCAAATAACAGCCATGAACACTGAAGCTTTCTTT.

There are a few counts of this clonotype. This rearrangement joins TRBV7-9 to TRBJ1-1, with unresolved D. V was cut by 5 bases and J by 1 base, with 5 bases left in between. Germline V lookup: CDR1 SEHNR, CDR2 FQNEAQ (reference sequence). CDR3 length: 12 residues. The CDR3, as DNA: TGTGCCAGCAGCCGACAGAACACTGAAGCTTTCTTT. Encoded protein: CASSRQNTEAFF.

This clonotype was counted many times. The chain uses TRBV5-1 and TRBJ2-7; 7 bases map to TRBD2. The CDR3 is 15 residues long. The germline gives CDR1 SGHRS, CDR2 YFSETQ. J lost 0 bases, V lost 3 bases, and 6 bases had no gene match. CDR3 sequence reads: CASSSQGGSSYEQYF. Here the CDR3 DNA reads TGCGCCAGCAGCTCGCAGGGCGGGAGCTCCTACGAGCAGTACTTC.

There are many counts of this clonotype. The chain carries TRBV5-6 and TRBJ2-7, with D possibly being TRBD1 (5 bases). The CDR3 has 14 residues. The V end lost 6 bases, the J end lost 6 bases, and 19 bases lay between the germline ends. Per the germline V gene, CDR1 is SGHDT and CDR2 is YYEEEE. CDR3 sequence: CASNLDSHSLEQYF. The CDR3 coding sequence is TGTGCCAGCAACTTAGACAGTCACTCCCTCGAGCAGTACTTC.

J is TRBJ2-2 and V is TRBV7-9, with 10 bases fitting TRBD1. The CDR3 is made up of 15 amino acids. V lost 3 bases, J lost 7 bases, and 5 bases stayed unmatched. CDR1 is SEHNR and CDR2 is FQNEAQ in the germline V gene (reference sequence). In DNA, the CDR3 is TGTGCCAGCAGCTTGGCGGGACAGGGGATCGGGGAGCTGTTTTTT. Protein: CASSLAGQGIGELFF.

This clonotype was recorded at least ten times. The chain links TRBV5-1 to TRBJ2-3; 8 positions match TRBD1. Germline trimming cut 2 bases from V and 4 bases from J; bases unmatched to any gene: 6. Per the germline V gene, CDR1 is SGHRS and CDR2 is YFSETQ. The CDR3 length is 15 residues. The CDR3 reads CASSLSGGASDTQYF. For the CDR3, the DNA is TGCGCCAGCAGCTTATCAGGGGGCGCATCAGATACGCAGTATTTT.

Only a few counts were recorded for this clonotype. This rearrangement joins TRBV30 to TRBJ2-3; D unresolved. The germline gives CDR1 GTSNPN, CDR2 SVGIG (reference sequence). This CDR3 is built from 12 residues. V gave up 6 bases and J gave up 2 bases, with 9 bases separating them. The CDR3 spells CACTDATDTQYF. The CDR3 DNA follows: TGTGCCTGTACGGATGCCACAGATACGCAGTATTTT.

The sample holds many counts of this clonotype. The chain carries TRBV30 and TRBJ1-1; D is perhaps TRBD1 (6 bases). The germline gives CDR1 GTSNPN, CDR2 SVGIG (reference sequence). Trimming removed 4 bases from V and 1 base from J, with 10 bases in between. The CDR3 length is 13 residues. The CDR3 loop is CAWKYRANTEAFF. CDR3 sequence (DNA): TGTGCCTGGAAATACAGGGCGAACACTGAAGCTTTCTTT.

Only a few counts were recorded for this clonotype. The chain recombines TRBV7-9 with TRBJ2-3; D gene ambiguous. V lost 3 bases to trimming and J lost 3 bases, with 4 bases between them. The CDR3 is made up of 12 amino acids. Germline-derived CDR1 and CDR2 are SEHNR and FQNEAQ (reference sequence). The CDR3 here is CASSFGTDTQYF. Written as DNA, the CDR3 is TGTGCCAGCAGCTTTGGGACAGATACGCAGTATTTT.

The rearrangement joins TRBV5-1 to TRBJ1-1; TRBD1 agrees at 9 bases. Germline V CDR1 and CDR2: SGHRS, YFSETQ. CDR3 length equals 15 residues. After removal of 0 bases from V and 6 bases from J, the junction contained 6 bases not matched to a gene. The CDR3 nucleotides are TGCGCCAGCAGCTTGGGGGACAGGGAAGGGGCTGAAGCTTTCTTT. It codes for CASSLGDREGAEAFF. The full variable domain, with the rest looked up from reference TRBV5-1 and TRBJ1-1, is KAGVTQTPRYLIKTRGQQVTLSCSPISGHRSVSWYQQTPGQGLQFLFEYFSETQRNKGNFPGRFSGRQFSNSRSEMNVSTLELGDSALYLCASSLGDREGAEAFFGQGTRLTVV.

The sample holds many counts of this clonotype. The J gene is TRBJ1-1, the V gene TRBV7-3, with TRBD1 matching over 7 bases. Per germline, CDR1 SGHTA and CDR2 FQGTGA. Trimming cost V 2 bases and J 0 bases; bases outside gene matches: 6. The CDR3 runs 16 residues. This chain's CDR3 is CASSLAAGGLNTEAFF. The DNA for the CDR3 is TGTGCCAGCAGCTTAGCGGCAGGGGGACTGAACACTGAAGCTTTCTTT.

A few counts support this clonotype. This chain connects TRBV7-7 to TRBJ2-7; D is unclear. V was clipped by 1 base and J by 5 bases, with 9 bases between them. The CDR3 consists of 13 residues. CDR1 and CDR2 from the germline V gene are SSHAT and FNYEAQ (reference sequence). The CDR3 nucleotides read TGTGCCAGCAGCTTAGGCCAGGCCAACGAGCAGTACTTC. Protein product: CASSLGQANEQYF. The full variable domain, rest sourced from reference TRBV7-7 and TRBJ2-7, is GAGVSQSPRYKVTKRGQDVTLRCDPISSHATLYWYQQALGQGPEFLTYFNYEAQPDKSGLPSDRFSAERPEGSISTLTIQRTEQRDSAMYRCASSLGQANEQYFGPGTRLTVT.

This clonotype has more than one count but fewer than ten. In DNA, the CDR3 is TGCGCCAGCAGCTCACCCCCACAGGTATCTGGGGCCAACGTCCTGACTTTC. It is translated as CASSSPPQVSGANVLTF. The genes are TRBV5-1 and TRBJ2-6, with TRBD1 as a possible D gene (5 bases). The ends were cut back, 3 bases at V and 1 base at J, with 14 bases in the middle. Germline loops: CDR1 SGHRS, CDR2 YFSETQ. CDR3 length: 17 amino acids.

This clonotype was counted many times. CDR3 bases: TGTGCCAGCAGTCATGGCGTAGGGATCGGCTACACCTTC. Translation gives CASSHGVGIGYTF. The genes are TRBV12-3 or TRBV12-4 and TRBJ1-2, with D hard to call. CDR3 size: 13 residues. Trimming cost V 5 bases and J 8 bases, with 15 bases left between them.

This clonotype was counted many times. DNA for the CDR3: TGCGCCAGCAGCCAGGGACAGGGGTTGGACAATGAGCAGTTCTTC. Protein sequence: CASSQGQGLDNEQFF. The J gene is TRBJ2-1, the V gene TRBV4-1, with 10 bases lining up with TRBD1. Germline V gene sequence: CDR1 MGHRA, CDR2 YSYEKL. The CDR3 spans 15 residues. The ends lost 3 bases at V and 5 bases at J; junction bases unmatched: 4.

Ten or more counts support this clonotype. The V call is TRBV19, the J call TRBJ1-5; D is possibly TRBD1 (5 bases). This CDR3 contains 15 residues. Trimming removed 7 bases at V and 4 bases at J, with 17 bases between. Germline values: CDR1 LNHDA, CDR2 SQIVND (reference sequence). CDR3 protein: CASMGRGTYNQPQHF. CDR3 coding DNA: TGTGCCAGTATGGGGAGGGGCACCTATAATCAGCCCCAGCATTTT.

In its sample, this clonotype was seen many times. The chain joins TRBV28 to TRBJ2-1; D is possibly TRBD2 (6 bases). Trimming took 2 bases from V and 9 from J, leaving 11 bases between them. Germline-derived CDR1 and CDR2 are MDHEN and SYDVKM. This CDR3 contains 13 residues. This CDR3 is CASSLPRGGEQFF. The CDR3 bases are TGTGCCAGCAGTTTACCCCGGGGAGGTGAGCAGTTCTTC.

This clonotype was seen many times. The V call is TRBV28, the J call TRBJ1-2, with unresolved D. Looked up from germline, CDR1 is MDHEN and CDR2 is SYDVKM. This CDR3 has 14 amino acids. Between the trimmed V and J ends, which lost 3 bases and 0 bases, there was a span of 8 bases. The CDR3 spells CASSFHGSNYGYTF. CDR3 nucleotide sequence: TGTGCCAGCAGTTTTCACGGATCTAACTATGGCTACACCTTC.

This clonotype was detected only a few times. The chain carries TRBV29-1 and TRBJ2-2; D perhaps matches TRBD2 (6 bases). Germline V gene lookup returns CDR1 SQVTM and CDR2 ANQGSEA. V lost 1 base, J lost 7 bases, and 10 bases lay in between. This CDR3 region has 13 residues. The DNA of the CDR3 is TGCAGCGTTGAAGCGGTCGGGAGCGGGGAGCTGTTTTTT. Protein product: CSVEAVGSGELFF.

This clonotype was picked up a small number of times. This rearrangement joins TRBV29-1 to TRBJ2-3, with TRBD2 matching 11 bases. The germline V gene has CDR1 SQVTM and CDR2 ANQGSEA. The CDR3 spans 14 residues. V lost 7 bases to trimming and J lost 4 bases; unmatched junction nucleotides: 7. The CDR3 region has the DNA TGCAGCGCCCCGTCTAGCGGGGGGCCAGATACGCAGTATTTT. Its translation is CSAPSSGGPDTQYF.

This clonotype was picked up a small number of times. The gene calls are TRBV20-1 and TRBJ2-7; 7 positions agree with TRBD1. This CDR3 has 14 residues. The V gene's germline CDR1 is DFQATT and CDR2 SNEGSKA (reference sequence). Losses at the gene ends were 3 bases for V and 3 bases for J; bases not matched to a gene: 8. CDR3: CSASSTGNSYEQYF. CDR3 DNA: TGCAGTGCTAGCTCGACAGGGAATAGCTACGAGCAGTACTTC.

This sequence joins TRBV20-1 and TRBJ1-6; TRBD1 is a possible D gene (6 bases). The CDR3 has 14 residues. Germline V gene sequence: CDR1 DFQATT, CDR2 SNEGSKA (reference sequence). Trimming pared 6 bases from V and 17 bases from J, leaving 26 bases between. The CDR3 loop is CSAPDRRGRSPIHF. The CDR3, as DNA: TGCAGTGCCCCGGACCGCAGGGGCCGTTCACCTATCCACTTT.